This T cell receptor beta chain was found in a study of graft-versus-host responses after intestinal transplantation. Study summary: Recipients had transplants, and these were multivisceral, liver-intestinal, or isolated intestinal. Anti-thymocyte globulin induction, then tacrolimus and steroids for roughly 3 years, went to all recipients. Study results and caveats: Graft-versus-host to host-versus-graft clonal ratios in allografts were high in patients with graft-donor T cell macrochimerism. Some GvH clones were seen earlier in gut or blood, suggesting intestinal origin.

This CDR3 is 14 amino acids long. V dropped 5 bases and J dropped 5 bases, with 15 bases sitting between them. Germline-derived CDR1 and CDR2 are SGHAT and FQNNGV. The assay was immunoSEQ multiplex PCR, and TCRdb's table has in-frame clones only and misses some. Of about 97,000 clones listed, 90% to 95% were seen once; the top ten hold approximately 0.18%. In regard to this clone: Its antigen is not identified.

This TCR came from a human donor who was the organ donor for an intestinal transplant. This sample comprised unstimulated CD4+ T cells sorted from spleen or lymph node cells, obtained before transplant. V gene TRBV11-2 combines with J gene TRBJ1-1, with a weak D call TRBD1 (6 bases). In nucleotides, the CDR3 is TGTGCCAGCAGCCGTCAGGGGATCGGGACTGAAGCTTTCTTT. Translating it yields CASSRQGIGTEAFF.